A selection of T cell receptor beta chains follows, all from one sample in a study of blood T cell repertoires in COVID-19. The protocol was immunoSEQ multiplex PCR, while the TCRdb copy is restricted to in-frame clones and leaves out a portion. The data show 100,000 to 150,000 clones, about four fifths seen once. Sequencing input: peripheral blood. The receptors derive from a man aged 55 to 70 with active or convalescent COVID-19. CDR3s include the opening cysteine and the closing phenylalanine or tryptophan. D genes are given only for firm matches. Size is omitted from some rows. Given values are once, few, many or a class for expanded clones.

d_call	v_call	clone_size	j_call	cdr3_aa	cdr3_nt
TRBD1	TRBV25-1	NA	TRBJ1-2	CASLQGGYGYTF	TGTGCCAGCTTACAGGGGGGGTATGGCTACACCTTC
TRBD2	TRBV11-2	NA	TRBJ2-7	CASSPRLAGGHEQYF	TGTGCCAGCAGCCCCCGATTAGCGGGAGGGCACGAGCAGTACTTC
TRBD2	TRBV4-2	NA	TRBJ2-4	CASSQELAGANKNIQYF	TGTGCCAGCAGCCAAGAGCTAGCGGGAGCCAACAAAAACATTCAGTACTTC
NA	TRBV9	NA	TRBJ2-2	CASSEQFAGELFF	TGTGCCAGCAGTGAACAGTTCGCCGGGGAGCTGTTTTTT
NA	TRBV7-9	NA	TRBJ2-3	CASFMAGLSTDTQYF	TGTGCCAGCTTCATGGCGGGGCTAAGCACAGATACGCAGTATTTT
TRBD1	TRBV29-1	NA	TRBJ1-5	CSVFWTGDSNQPQHF	TGCAGCGTCTTTTGGACAGGGGATAGCAATCAGCCCCAGCATTTT
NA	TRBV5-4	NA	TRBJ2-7	CASSGPGHPYEQYF	TGTGCCAGCAGCGGCCCGGGACATCCCTACGAGCAGTACTTC
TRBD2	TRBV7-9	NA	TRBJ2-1	CASSLGDYGNEQFF	TGTGCCAGCAGCTTAGGGGACTATGGCAATGAGCAGTTCTTC
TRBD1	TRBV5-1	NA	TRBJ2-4	CASSTTTGVLAKNIQYF	TGCGCCAGCAGCACAACGACAGGGGTACTAGCCAAAAACATTCAGTACTTC
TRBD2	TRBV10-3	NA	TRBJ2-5	CAISGRVEETQYF	TGTGCCATCAGCGGGAGGGTCGAAGAGACCCAGTACTTC
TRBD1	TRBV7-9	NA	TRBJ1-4	CASTEGQGDEKLFF	TGTGCCAGCACCGAGGGACAGGGGGATGAAAAACTGTTTTTT
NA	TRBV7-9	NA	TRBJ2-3	CASSPMGEADTQYF	TGTGCCAGCAGCCCTATGGGAGAGGCAGATACGCAGTATTTT
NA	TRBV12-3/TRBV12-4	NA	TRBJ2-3	CASSSTGTDTQYF	TGTGCCAGCAGTTCCACTGGCACAGATACGCAGTATTTT
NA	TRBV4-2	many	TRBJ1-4	CASSDRQSNEKLFF	TGTGCCAGCAGCGACAGACAGAGTAATGAAAAACTGTTTTTT
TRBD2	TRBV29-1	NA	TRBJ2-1	CSVLSGSSYNEQFF	TGCAGCGTCCTTAGCGGGAGCTCCTACAATGAGCAGTTCTTC
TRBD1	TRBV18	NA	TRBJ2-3	CASSPFGTGLDTQYF	TGTGCCAGCTCCCCCTTTGGGACAGGGTTGGATACGCAGTATTTT
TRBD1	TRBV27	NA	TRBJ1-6	CATRLSWTGNSPLHF	TGTGCCACCAGGTTATCTTGGACAGGGAATTCACCCCTCCACTTT
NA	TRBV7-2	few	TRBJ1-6	CASSLAPLNNSPLHF	TGTGCCAGCAGCTTAGCGCCACTTAATAATTCACCCCTCCACTTT
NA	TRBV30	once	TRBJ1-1	CAWTKQGFGEAFF	TGTGCCTGGACTAAACAGGGTTTCGGTGAAGCTTTCTTT
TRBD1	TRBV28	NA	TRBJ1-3	CASSRQGWGNTIYF	TGTGCCAGCAGCCGACAGGGTTGGGGAAACACCATATATTTT
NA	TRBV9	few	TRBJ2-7	CASSVGGFSYEQYF	TGTGCCAGCAGCGTAGGAGGTTTCTCCTACGAGCAGTACTTC
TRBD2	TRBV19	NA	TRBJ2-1	CASSKRLAGTPRANEQFF	TGTGCCAGTAGTAAACGGCTAGCGGGTACGCCCAGGGCCAATGAGCAGTTCTTC
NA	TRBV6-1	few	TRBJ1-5	CASSDGPAISQPQHF	TGTGCCAGCAGTGATGGGCCGGCCATCTCTCAGCCCCAGCATTTT